The clone carrying this T cell receptor (beta chain) was observed many times. Antigen: not known. Germline trimming cut 10 bases from V and 4 bases from J; bases unmatched to any gene: 16. The length of the CDR3 is 16 residues. The data were taken from a study of T cells in Graves' hyperthyroidism and ophthalmopathy. Study-wide results and limits: Ophthalmopathy cases were set apart from stable hyperthyroidism by a 13 V-J model.

Amplified TCR beta CDR3 regions came from RNA transcripts. The HTBI primer set was used in a first-round RT-PCR of the TCR CDR3. TCRdb used MiXCR to reprocess the multiplex PCR reads, holding one entry per CDR3 protein. Counted here are about 420,000 distinct CDR3 sequences, around 14% occurring once; the ten biggest clones make up roughly 15%. The sequenced material came from blood. This receptor was obtained from a woman between 18 and 29 years old with Graves' hyperthyroidism. This rearrangement joins TRBV12-3 or TRBV12-4 to TRBJ1-3, with 7 bases that match TRBD1. As DNA, the CDR3 is TGTGCCACGCGGCCGTCGAGGGCAGGGGGAGGAAACACCATATATTTT. This translates into CATRPSRAGGGNTIYF.